Detailed here is one T cell receptor beta chain. V was shortened by 7 bases and J by 0 bases, with 10 bases between the two germline ends. Germline V gives CDR1 SGDLS, CDR2 YYNGEE. CDR3 length: 13 residues. Generated by immunoSEQ multiplex PCR, the TCRdb table keeps only in-frame clones and is missing some. The table lists roughly 30,000 clones, approximately 90% of them singletons. This specimen belongs to a study of T cell changes during pregnancy in multiple sclerosis. The sample in question was CD8+ T cells from peripheral blood mononuclear cells, obtained in the first trimester of pregnancy. This sequence joins TRBV9 and TRBJ2-5, with D perhaps matching TRBD1 (6 bases). This receptor was obtained from a female donor with multiple sclerosis, enrolled in a pregnancy study. The CDR3 is CASQGKYQETQYF. DNA for the CDR3: TGTGCCAGCCAGGGGAAGTACCAAGAGACCCAGTACTTC.